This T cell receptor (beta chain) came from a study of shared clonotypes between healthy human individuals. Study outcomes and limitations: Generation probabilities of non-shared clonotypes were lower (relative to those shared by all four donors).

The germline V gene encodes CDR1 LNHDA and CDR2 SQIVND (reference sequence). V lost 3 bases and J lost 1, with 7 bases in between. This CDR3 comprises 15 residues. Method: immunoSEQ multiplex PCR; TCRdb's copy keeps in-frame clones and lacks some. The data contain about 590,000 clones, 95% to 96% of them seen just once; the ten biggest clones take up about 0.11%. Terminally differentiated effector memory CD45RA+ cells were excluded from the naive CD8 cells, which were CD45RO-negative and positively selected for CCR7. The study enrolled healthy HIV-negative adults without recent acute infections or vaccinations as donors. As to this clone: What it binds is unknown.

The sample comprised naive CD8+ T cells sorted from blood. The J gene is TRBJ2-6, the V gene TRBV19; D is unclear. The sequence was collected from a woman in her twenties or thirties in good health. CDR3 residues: CASSITGSGANVLTF. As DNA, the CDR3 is TGTGCCAGTAGTATCACCGGTTCTGGGGCCAACGTCCTGACTTTC.